A single sample is the source of the 2 T cell receptor beta chains below, sequenced in a study of glioma-infiltrating T cells (dated by TCRdb to about 2016). Sequencing took place on an Illumina MiSeq. TCR alpha and beta CDR3 regions were amplified with the iRepertoire nested amplicon-rescue multiplex PCR (arm-PCR) platform from RNA. Starting from the raw public reads, TCRdb applied fastp trimming at Q25, assembled clones with MiXCR and retained in-frame beta chains. Rows merge per CDR3 protein into single entries with the most common DNA and genes. For this sample the table gives under 20,000 distinct CDR3 sequences, of which nearly 60% were detected only once. About 43% of the sample goes to the ten largest clones. Material: glioma tissue, nonneoplastic brain tissue, or PBMCs (not recorded which). The receptors were gathered from a human donor with low-grade glioma or glioblastoma, undergoing nonglioma brain surgery, or in good health (not recorded which).

About this clonotype itself: Its ends do not fully match the called genes, so a read error is possible. The CDR3 loop is CSDREDWRETYEQFF. The CDR3, as DNA: TGCAGTGATAGAGAAGATTGGAGAGAGACCTACGAGCAGTTCTTC. The V call is TRBV20-1, the J call TRBJ2-1; D is uncertain. This CDR3 has 15 residues. CDR1 DFQATT and CDR2 SNEGSKA come from the germline V gene (reference sequence).

The rearrangement links TRBV7-2 to TRBJ2-6; tentatively, D is TRBD2 (5 bases). V lost 5 bases and J 4 bases, leaving 12 bases between the germline ends. The CDR3 runs to 15 residues. The germline CDR1 and CDR2 sequences are SGHTA and FQGNSA. The CDR3 sequence is CASSPSPFGANVLTF. The CDR3 DNA reads as TGTGCCAGCAGCCCTAGCCCCTTCGGGGCCAACGTCCTGACTTTC.